This T cell receptor beta chain was captured in a study of T cell responses to AZD1222 COVID-19 vaccine. V was cut by 1 base and J by 6 bases, with 4 bases left in between. Per the germline V gene, CDR1 is SGHVS and CDR2 is FNYEAQ. CDR3 length: 11 residues. General study points: At baseline, seropositivity was found in only a handful of AZD1222 recipients. As reported, nearly half of all spike-specific TCRs target variant regions that are unmutated.

A remark on this clone: Antigen: not known.

Clones were read by immunoSEQ multiplex PCR, and TCRdb kept only the in-frame ones, dropping some. The data show 150,000 to 250,000 clones, roughly 92% seen once. V usage is TRBV7-6 and J usage is TRBJ2-7; no reliable D call. The material was peripheral blood, obtained 28 days after the second AZD1222 dose. The sequence derives from an adult who received the AZD1222 COVID-19 vaccine. The CDR3 region is CASSLGLEQYF. In DNA form, the CDR3 reads TGTGCCAGCAGCTTAGGTCTCGAGCAGTACTTC.